One T cell receptor (beta chain) is described in this entry. The antigen is unknown. The data belong to a study of cytomegalovirus exposure and HLA in healthy donors. PCR used 60 Vbeta primers and 13 Jbeta primers. The method was immunoSEQ multiplex PCR; TCRdb's version includes in-frame clones alone and lacks a portion of them. In total, the table holds 70,000 or so clones. Study-wide results and limits: Most TCR beta V segments were productive about 90% or about 30% of the time in an earlier analysis. Another analysis was done later, and it associated 16,951 TCR beta sequences with HLA alleles at 0.05 false discovery rate. For TCR beta chains, V- and J-gene trimming was later linked to a missense DCLRE1C variant.

Germline V CDR1 and CDR2: SEHNR, FQNEAQ (reference sequence). Unmatched junction bases numbered 12, after V lost 7 bases and J lost 4 bases. There are 16 residues in the CDR3. Sequences were obtained from PBMCs. This chain links TRBV7-9 with TRBJ2-5; 10 bases match TRBD2. The sequence was collected from a man aged 40-49 years in good health and CMV-seronegative. The CDR3 bases are TGTGCCAGCAACCCCCTGGGGAGCGGGAGGGGAGAGACCCAGTACTTC. Its protein is CASNPLGSGRGETQYF.